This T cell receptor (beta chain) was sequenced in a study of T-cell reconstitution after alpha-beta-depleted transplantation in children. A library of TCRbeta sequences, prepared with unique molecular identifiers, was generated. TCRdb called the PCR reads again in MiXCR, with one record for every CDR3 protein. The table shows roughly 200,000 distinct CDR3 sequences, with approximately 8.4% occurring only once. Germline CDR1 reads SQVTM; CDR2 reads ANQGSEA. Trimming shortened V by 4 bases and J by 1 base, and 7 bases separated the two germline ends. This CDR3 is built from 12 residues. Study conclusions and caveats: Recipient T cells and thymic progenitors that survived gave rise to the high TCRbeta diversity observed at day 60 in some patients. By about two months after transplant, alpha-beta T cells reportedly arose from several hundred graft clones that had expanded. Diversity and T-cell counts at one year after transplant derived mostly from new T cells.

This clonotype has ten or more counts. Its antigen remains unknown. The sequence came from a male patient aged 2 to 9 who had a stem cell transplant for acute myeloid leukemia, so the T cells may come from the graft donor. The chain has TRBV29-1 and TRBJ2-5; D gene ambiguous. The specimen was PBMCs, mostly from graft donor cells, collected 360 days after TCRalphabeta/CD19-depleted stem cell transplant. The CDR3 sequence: CSVGRTQETQYF. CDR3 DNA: TGCAGCGTTGGCCGGACCCAAGAGACCCAGTACTTC.